What follows describes a single TCR beta chain. Its antigen is undetermined. With molecular barcodes, quantitative 5'-RACE was used to make the TCR beta libraries. Using its own MiXCR run on the 5' RACE reads, TCRdb lists one record per CDR3 protein. Of some 800,000 distinct CDR3 sequences detected, 12% appear once; the ten largest clones hold 0.51%. These data are taken from a study of CD8 T cells in ankylosing spondylitis. Study results and caveats: The authors reported significant enrichment of disease-linked clones in matched ankylosing spondylitis synovial fluid. In ankylosing spondylitis blood, a motif of roughly eight highly homologous TCR beta variants appeared characteristic. Earlier studies detected some motif variants in reactive arthritis synovial fluid and blood. The disease-linked clones had a CD8+ phenotype and low blood frequencies.

This CDR3 has 13 amino acids. Germline V gene lookup returns CDR1 SGHRS and CDR2 YFSETQ. V was cut by 2 bases and J by 8 bases, with 11 bases left in between. Sequencing was performed on blood, either unsorted or a sorted T cell fraction (not recorded which). V gene TRBV5-1 combines with J gene TRBJ2-1; no clear D. The clonotype comes from a male donor with ankylosing spondylitis. The CDR3 reads CASSFLLGDEQFF. CDR3 in DNA: TGCGCCAGCAGCTTTCTTTTGGGTGATGAGCAGTTCTTC. The variable domain in full, with the rest retrieved from reference TRBV5-1 and TRBJ2-1, is KAGVTQTPRYLIKTRGQQVTLSCSPISGHRSVSWYQQTPGQGLQFLFEYFSETQRNKGNFPGRFSGRQFSNSRSEMNVSTLELGDSALYLCASSFLLGDEQFFGPGTRLTVL.